This entry lists 2 T cell receptor beta chains sequenced from one sample in a study of tumor-infiltrating lymphocytes in primary liver carcinoma. A primer matching the constant region was used to make TCR beta cDNA from approximately 520 ng of total RNA. Three nested multiplex PCR rounds, a slightly modified ARM-PCR method, built the TCR beta libraries. TRBV1-TRBV30 forward primers paired with a C-beta reverse primer drove the first two PCR rounds, around 9 cycles each. TCRdb re-analysed the multiplex PCR reads in MiXCR, keeping a single row per CDR3 protein. The table records around 330,000 distinct CDR3 sequences, about three fifths of them present only once. It was unsorted whole blood that yielded blood RNA, and germline DNA was also extracted. Source material: peripheral blood. The receptor source for this set is a woman aged 25-40 years with primary liver carcinoma and hepatitis B virus infection.

This clonotype was seen a handful of times. A much more abundant neighbour one base away suggests this may be a read error. The V gene is TRBV29-1, the J gene TRBJ2-3; no clear D. CDR1 is SQVTM, CDR2 ANQGSEA, per germline. The V and J ends lost 4 bases and 7 bases respectively, with 15 bases between them. CDR3 length: 13 residues. DNA for the CDR3: TGCAGCGTTGGCTCAGAAGGAGAGCATACGCAGTATTTT. This translates into CSVGSEGEHTQYF.

V gene TRBV11-2 combines with J gene TRBJ1-2, with 7 bases matching TRBD1. V lost 8 bases, J lost 6 bases, and 9 bases stayed unmatched. Germline CDR1 SGHAT, CDR2 FQNNGV. This CDR3 is 13 amino acids long. The CDR3 reads CASGPVGGDGYTF. The DNA of the CDR3 is TGTGCCAGCGGCCCGGTAGGGGGCGATGGCTACACCTTC.